The clone carrying this TCR beta chain occurred a few times. The ends were cut back, 3 bases at V and 6 bases at J, with 13 bases in the middle. The germline V gene has CDR1 SGDLS and CDR2 YYNGEE. This CDR3 has 13 residues. This sample was included in a study of cytomegalovirus exposure and HLA in healthy donors. The PCR employed 60 Vbeta primers together with 13 Jbeta primers. Some clones are missing from TCRdb's copy, which holds only in-frame ones; the method was immunoSEQ multiplex PCR. The table lists some 110,000 clones, about 81% of them singletons. The chain joins TRBV9 to TRBJ2-7; D might be TRBD1 (5 bases). Sequencing was performed on PBMCs. This clonotype originated in a woman aged 30 to 39 in good health and CMV-seronegative. As DNA, the CDR3 is TGTGCCAGCAGCGGGGGCGTGAGGCGCGAGCAGTACTTC. Encoded protein: CASSGGVRREQYF.